This T cell receptor beta chain emerged from a study of shared clonotypes between healthy human individuals. Overall study results and limits: Non-shared clonotypes had lower generation probabilities than clonotypes shared by all four sorted-subset donors.

Details on this clone: Its target is unknown.

CDR1 and CDR2 from the germline V gene are MGHRA and YSYEKL. There are 14 residues in the CDR3. The V gene lost 3 bases and the J gene lost 5 bases, with 13 bases spanning the gap. Clones were sequenced by immunoSEQ multiplex PCR, and TCRdb holds only the in-frame ones, with some missing. Among fewer than 1.8 million clones listed, 98% were seen once. The sample was naive CD4+ T cells sorted from blood. Subset noted: CD45RA+ positively selected. This chain connects TRBV4-1 to TRBJ1-1; no clear D. The receptor comes from a man between 25 and 39 years old in good health. CDR3 residues: CASSQKWAGTEAFF. In DNA, the CDR3 is TGCGCCAGCAGCCAGAAGTGGGCTGGGACTGAAGCTTTCTTT.